A single count supports the clone carrying this T cell receptor (beta chain). The record originates from a study of blood T cell repertoires in COVID-19. This CDR3 region has 15 residues. V lost 6 bases and J 3 bases, leaving 15 bases between the germline ends. Looked up from germline, CDR1 is WNHNN and CDR2 is SYGVQD (reference sequence). Sequencing used immunoSEQ multiplex PCR; TCRdb keeps in-frame clones, though not all of them. Of 150,000 or so clones listed, around 87% were seen once; the top ten hold approximately 6.2%. This TCR derives from an elderly man with acute or convalescent COVID-19. V is TRBV10-1 and J is TRBJ2-1; maybe TRBD1 (5 bases). Sequencing used peripheral blood. CDR3 in DNA: TGCGCCAGCAGCCCAAGTGACAGCTACTACAATGAGCAGTTCTTC. Protein sequence: CASSPSDSYYNEQFF.